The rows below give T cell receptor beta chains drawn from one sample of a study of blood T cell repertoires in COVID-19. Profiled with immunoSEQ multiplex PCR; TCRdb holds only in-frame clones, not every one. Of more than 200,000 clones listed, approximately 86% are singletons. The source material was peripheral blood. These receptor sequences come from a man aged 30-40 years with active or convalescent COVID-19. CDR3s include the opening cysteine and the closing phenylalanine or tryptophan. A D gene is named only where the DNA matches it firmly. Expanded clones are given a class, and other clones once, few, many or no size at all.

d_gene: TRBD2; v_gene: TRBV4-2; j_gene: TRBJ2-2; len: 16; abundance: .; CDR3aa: CASSPRLAGDTGELFF; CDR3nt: TGTGCCAGCAGCCCTCGACTAGCGGGGGACACCGGGGAGCTGTTTTTT
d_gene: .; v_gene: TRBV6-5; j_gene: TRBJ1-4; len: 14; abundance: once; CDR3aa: CASSYFRGNEKLFF; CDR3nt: TGTGCCAGCAGTTACTTCCGGGGTAATGAAAAACTGTTTTTT
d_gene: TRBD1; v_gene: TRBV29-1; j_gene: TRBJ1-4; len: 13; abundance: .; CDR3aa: CSVTGQGKEKLFF; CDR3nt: TGCAGCGTTACGGGACAGGGGAAAGAAAAACTGTTTTTT
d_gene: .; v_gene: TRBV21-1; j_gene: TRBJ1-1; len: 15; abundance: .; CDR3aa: CASSSGQIVNTEAFF; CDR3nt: TGTGCCAGCAGCAGCGGACAGATAGTGAACACTGAAGCTTTCTTT
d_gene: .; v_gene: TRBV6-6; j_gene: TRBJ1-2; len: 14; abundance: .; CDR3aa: CASKTPEKNYGYTF; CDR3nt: TGTGCCAGCAAGACACCGGAAAAGAACTATGGCTACACCTTC
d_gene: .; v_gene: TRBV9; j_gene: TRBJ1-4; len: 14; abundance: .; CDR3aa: CASSVAGLGEKLFF; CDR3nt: TGTGCCAGCAGCGTAGCGGGTTTAGGCGAAAAACTGTTTTTT
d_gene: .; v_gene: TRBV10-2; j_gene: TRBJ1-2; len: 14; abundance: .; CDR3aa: CASSESGRVFGYTF; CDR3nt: TGCGCCAGCAGTGAGTCTGGGAGGGTTTTCGGCTACACCTTC
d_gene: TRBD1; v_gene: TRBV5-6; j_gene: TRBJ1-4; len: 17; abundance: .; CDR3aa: CASSLLGQVLEKEKLFF; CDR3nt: TGTGCCAGCAGCTTGTTGGGACAGGTCCTAGAAAAGGAAAAACTGTTTTTT
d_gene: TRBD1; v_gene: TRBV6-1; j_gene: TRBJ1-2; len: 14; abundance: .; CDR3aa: CASSELTGIHGYTF; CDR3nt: TGTGCCAGCAGTGAACTGACAGGGATCCATGGCTACACCTTC
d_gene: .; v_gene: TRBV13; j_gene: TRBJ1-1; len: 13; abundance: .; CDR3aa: CASSSTGKRKAFF; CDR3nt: TGTGCCAGCAGCTCGACAGGAAAAAGAAAAGCTTTCTTT
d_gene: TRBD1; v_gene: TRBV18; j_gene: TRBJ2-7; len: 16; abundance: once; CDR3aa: CASSPGVGQGNYEQYF; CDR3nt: TGTGCCAGCTCACCGGGTGTTGGACAGGGGAACTACGAGCAGTACTTC
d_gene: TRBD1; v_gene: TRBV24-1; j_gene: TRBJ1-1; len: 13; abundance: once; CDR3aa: CATRARGDTEAFF; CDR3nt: TGTGCCACCAGGGCCAGGGGGGACACTGAAGCTTTCTTT
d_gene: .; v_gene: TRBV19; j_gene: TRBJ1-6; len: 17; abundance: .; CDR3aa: CASSHPEGPSYNSPLHF; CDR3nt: TGTGCCAGTAGTCACCCGGAGGGCCCCTCCTATAATTCACCCCTCCACTTT
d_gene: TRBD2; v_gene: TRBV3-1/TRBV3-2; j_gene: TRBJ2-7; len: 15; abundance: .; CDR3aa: CASSQISGGPGEQYF; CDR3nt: TGTGCCAGCAGCCAAATTAGCGGGGGTCCGGGCGAGCAGTACTTC
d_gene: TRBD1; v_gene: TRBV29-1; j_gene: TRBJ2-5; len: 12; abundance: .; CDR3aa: CSGGQVQETQYF; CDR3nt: TGCAGCGGGGGACAGGTCCAAGAGACCCAGTACTTC
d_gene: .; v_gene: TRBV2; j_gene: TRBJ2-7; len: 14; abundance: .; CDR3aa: CASRALGGSYEQYF; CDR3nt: TGTGCCAGCAGAGCCCTAGGGGGTTCCTACGAGCAGTACTTC
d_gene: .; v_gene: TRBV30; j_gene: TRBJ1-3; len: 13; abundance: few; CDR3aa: CAFRRSSGNTIYF; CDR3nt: TGTGCGTTCAGGAGGAGCTCTGGAAACACCATATATTTT
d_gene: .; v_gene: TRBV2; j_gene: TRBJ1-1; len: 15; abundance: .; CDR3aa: CASSPLTTTFSEAFF; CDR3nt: TGTGCCAGCAGTCCTCTAACGACGACTTTCTCTGAAGCTTTCTTT
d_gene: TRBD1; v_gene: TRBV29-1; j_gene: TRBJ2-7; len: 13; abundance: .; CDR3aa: CSVEDRSSREQYF; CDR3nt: TGCAGCGTGGAGGACAGGAGCTCGAGAGAGCAGTACTTC
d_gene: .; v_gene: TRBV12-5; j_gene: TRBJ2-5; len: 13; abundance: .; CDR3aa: CASGPQGEETQYF; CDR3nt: TGTGCTAGTGGTCCCCAAGGGGAAGAGACCCAGTACTTC
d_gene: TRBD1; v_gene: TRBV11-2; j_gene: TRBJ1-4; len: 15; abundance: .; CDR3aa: CASSLGGDSYEKLFF; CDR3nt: TGTGCCAGCAGCTTAGGAGGGGACAGCTATGAAAAACTGTTTTTT
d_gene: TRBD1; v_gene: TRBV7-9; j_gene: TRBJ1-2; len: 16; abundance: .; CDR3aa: CASSLVGDSYNYGYTF; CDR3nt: TGTGCCAGCAGCTTAGTTGGGGACAGCTACAACTATGGCTACACCTTC
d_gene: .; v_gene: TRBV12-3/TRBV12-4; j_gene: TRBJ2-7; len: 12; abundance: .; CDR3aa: CASSSTTYEQYF; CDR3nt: TGTGCCAGCAGTTCTACCACCTACGAGCAGTACTTC
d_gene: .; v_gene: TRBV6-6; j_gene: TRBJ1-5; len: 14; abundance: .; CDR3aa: CASNPQGGNQPQHF; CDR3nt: TGTGCCAGCAACCCCCAGGGTGGCAATCAGCCCCAGCATTTT
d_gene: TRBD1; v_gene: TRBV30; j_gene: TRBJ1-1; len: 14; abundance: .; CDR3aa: CAWSVSWAGGEAFF; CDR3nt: TGTGCCTGGAGTGTATCCTGGGCAGGGGGCGAAGCTTTCTTT
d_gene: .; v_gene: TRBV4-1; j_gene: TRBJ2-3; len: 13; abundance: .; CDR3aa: CASSQVATDTQYF; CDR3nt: TGCGCCAGCAGCCAAGTCGCGACAGATACGCAGTATTTT
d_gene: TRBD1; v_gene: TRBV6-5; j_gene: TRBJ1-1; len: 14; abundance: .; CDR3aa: CASSSRGKGTEAFF; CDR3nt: TGTGCCAGCAGTAGCAGGGGGAAGGGCACTGAAGCTTTCTTT
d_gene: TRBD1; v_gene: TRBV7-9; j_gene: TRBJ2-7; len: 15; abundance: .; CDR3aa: CASSLGGQGFYEQYF; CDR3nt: TGTGCCAGCAGCTTAGGGGGACAGGGCTTCTACGAGCAGTACTTC
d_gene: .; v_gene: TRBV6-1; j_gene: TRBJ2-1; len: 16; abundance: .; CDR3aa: CASSDRPSGLHNEQFF; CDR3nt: TGTGCCAGCAGTGATCGTCCCAGCGGGCTCCACAATGAGCAGTTCTTC
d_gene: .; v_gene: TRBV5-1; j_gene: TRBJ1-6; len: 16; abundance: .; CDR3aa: CASSLIPSGNNSPLHF; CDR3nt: TGCGCCAGCAGCTTGATTCCTTCAGGGAATAATTCACCCCTCCACTTT
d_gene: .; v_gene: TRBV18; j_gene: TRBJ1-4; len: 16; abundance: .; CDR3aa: CASSPQQGWGSEKLFF; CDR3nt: TGTGCCAGCTCACCACAACAGGGTTGGGGAAGTGAAAAACTGTTTTTT
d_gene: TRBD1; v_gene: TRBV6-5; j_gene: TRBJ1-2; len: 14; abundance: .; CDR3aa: CASSYFQGAYGYTF; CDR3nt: TGTGCCAGCAGTTACTTCCAGGGGGCCTATGGCTACACCTTC
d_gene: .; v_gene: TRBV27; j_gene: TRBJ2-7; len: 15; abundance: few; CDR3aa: CASSYDSRGSYEQYF; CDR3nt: TGTGCCAGCAGTTATGACTCCCGGGGCTCCTACGAGCAGTACTTC
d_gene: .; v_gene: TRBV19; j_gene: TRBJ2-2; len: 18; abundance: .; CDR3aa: CASSPRLVGPLNTGELFF; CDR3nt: TGTGCCAGTAGTCCTAGACTAGTCGGCCCTTTGAACACCGGGGAGCTGTTTTTT
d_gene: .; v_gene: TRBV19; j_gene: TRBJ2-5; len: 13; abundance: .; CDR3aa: CASSSALQETQYF; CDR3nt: TGTGCCAGTAGTAGCGCCTTACAAGAGACCCAGTACTTC
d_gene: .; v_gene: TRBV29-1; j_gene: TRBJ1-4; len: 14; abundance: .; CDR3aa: CSVGPTGDLEKLFF; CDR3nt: TGCAGCGTTGGTCCGACAGGTGATCTTGAAAAACTGTTTTTT
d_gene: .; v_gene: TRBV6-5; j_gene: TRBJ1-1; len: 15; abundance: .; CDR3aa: CASRDFSTLNTEAFF; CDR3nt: TGTGCCAGCAGGGACTTCTCAACGCTGAACACTGAAGCTTTCTTT
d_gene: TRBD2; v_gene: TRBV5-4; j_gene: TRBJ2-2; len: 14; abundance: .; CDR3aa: CASSPAGGSGELFF; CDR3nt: TGTGCCAGCAGCCCAGCGGGGGGTTCCGGGGAGCTGTTTTTT
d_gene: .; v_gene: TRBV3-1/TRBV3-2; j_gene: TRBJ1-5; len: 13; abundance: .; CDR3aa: CASSQGGGQPQHF; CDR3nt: TGTGCCAGCAGCCAAGGCGGGGGACAGCCCCAGCATTTT
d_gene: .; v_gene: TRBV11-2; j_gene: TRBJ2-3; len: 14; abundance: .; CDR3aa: CASSNIADEDTQYF; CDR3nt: TGTGCCAGCAGTAATATAGCGGACGAAGATACGCAGTATTTT